This T cell receptor (beta chain) was recorded in a study of CD8+CD57+ T cells in acquired aplastic anemia. Study-level background: Where healthy donors were concerned, CD4+ cells averaged approximately 11 million reads.

This CDR3 contains 12 residues. The ends were cut back, 10 bases at V and 0 bases at J, with 7 bases in the middle. Germline CDR1 reads ENHRY; CDR2 reads SYGVKD. Genomic DNA acted as the template from which TCR beta VDJ combination and CDR3 sequence profiling were carried out. Via MiXCR, TCRdb re-called the reads, giving one row per CDR3 protein. The sample holds some 190,000 distinct CDR3 sequences; less than 65% are singletons and the top ten take approximately 15%. What was sequenced was sorted CD4+, CD8+, or CD8+CD57+ T cells (not recorded which) from PBMCs. This TCR was sampled from a human donor in good health, serving as a control. The V gene is TRBV10-3, the J gene TRBJ1-5; D gene uncertain. The CDR3 DNA is TGTGCCAGCCCAGGTAGCAATCAGCCCCAGCATTTT. Translation gives CASPGSNQPQHF.